These 30 T cell receptor beta chains share one sample of origin, sequenced in a study of T cell responses to AZD1222 COVID-19 vaccine. Profiling relied on immunoSEQ multiplex PCR, and the TCRdb table lists in-frame clones only, not all of them. The sample lists around 53,000 clones, just over 85% occurring once. Material: peripheral blood, obtained 28 days after the second AZD1222 dose. The source of these receptors is an adult who received the AZD1222 COVID-19 vaccine.

This chain uses TRBV18 with TRBJ1-1; TRBD1 aligns across 7 bases. J gave up 4 bases and V 3 bases, and 8 bases lay outside the gene matches. The CDR3 spans 15 residues. Germline assignment: CDR1 KGHSH and CDR2 LQKENI. The CDR3 DNA follows: TGTGCCAGCTCACCCCAGACAGGGATCAGCACTGAAGCTTTCTTT. It translates to CASSPQTGISTEAFF.

This chain links TRBV7-9 with TRBJ2-7; 9 bases fit TRBD1. This CDR3 is 15 amino acids long. Germline trimming cut 3 bases from V and 1 base from J; bases unmatched to any gene: 4. CDR1 is SEHNR and CDR2 is FQNEAQ in the germline V gene (reference sequence). CDR3 region: CASSLVGQGSYEQYF. The CDR3 DNA reads TGTGCCAGCAGCTTGGTGGGACAGGGATCCTACGAGCAGTACTTC.

The chain has TRBV5-4 and TRBJ1-2, with TRBD1 matching over 10 bases. The ends lost 4 bases at V and 5 bases at J; junction bases unmatched: 11. The CDR3 extends over 16 amino acids. CDR1 and CDR2 from the germline V gene are SGHNT and YYREEE (reference sequence). The CDR3 protein is CASSTGQGGARYGYTF. As DNA, the CDR3 is TGTGCCAGCAGCACCGGACAGGGGGGGGCTCGTTATGGCTACACCTTC.

The chain has TRBV13 and TRBJ2-7; D remains ambiguous. The length of the CDR3 is 12 residues. CDR1 is PRHDT and CDR2 is FYEKMQ in the germline V gene (reference sequence). Between the trimmed V and J ends, which lost 0 bases and 5 bases, there was a span of 5 bases. Here the CDR3 DNA reads TGTGCCAGCAGCTTAGGAAGCGACGAGCAGTACTTC. Its translation is CASSLGSDEQYF.

The chain recombines TRBV19 with TRBJ2-1, with TRBD2 matching over 10 bases. CDR3 length equals 17 residues. CDR1 and CDR2 (germline): LNHDA, SQIVND (reference sequence). Germline trimming cut 1 base from V and 4 bases from J; bases unmatched to any gene: 7. The CDR3 is CASSIGPGLADYNEQFF. CDR3 sequence (DNA): TGTGCCAGTAGTATAGGCCCTGGACTAGCGGATTACAATGAGCAGTTCTTC.

V and J are TRBV30 and TRBJ2-1; TRBD2 agrees at 9 bases. The germline gives CDR1 GTSNPN, CDR2 SVGIG (reference sequence). The ends lost 1 base at V and 4 bases at J; junction bases unmatched: 5. CDR3 length: 15 amino acids. The CDR3 spells CAWSATSGPYNEQFF. The CDR3 nucleotides are TGTGCCTGGAGTGCGACTAGCGGACCTTACAATGAGCAGTTCTTC.

This rearrangement joins TRBV6-5 to TRBJ1-5; D may be TRBD1 (5 bases). The V end lost 2 bases, the J end lost 4 bases, and 9 bases lay between the germline ends. CDR1 is MNHEY, CDR2 SVGAGI, per germline. This CDR3 is 14 amino acids long. The CDR3 region is CASSYGAGNQPQHF. In DNA, the CDR3 is TGTGCCAGCAGTTACGGGGCGGGGAATCAGCCCCAGCATTTT.

This rearrangement joins TRBV7-9 to TRBJ2-7; D gene uncertain. V gave up 2 bases and J gave up 5 bases, with 7 bases separating them. Germline-derived CDR1 and CDR2 are SEHNR and FQNEAQ (reference sequence). This CDR3 is 12 amino acids long. The CDR3 here is CASSLQAHEQYF. The CDR3 DNA reads TGTGCCAGCAGCTTACAGGCTCACGAGCAGTACTTC.

The J gene is TRBJ1-6, the V gene TRBV20-1; D not resolved. V lost 3 bases, J lost 5 bases, and 8 bases lay in between. This CDR3 has 13 residues. CDR1 is DFQATT and CDR2 is SNEGSKA in the germline V gene (reference sequence). The CDR3 here is CSASRRDNSPLHF. The DNA of the CDR3 is TGCAGTGCTAGTAGGAGGGATAATTCACCCCTCCACTTT.

CDR3 amino acids: CSATMTGAQYF. DNA of the CDR3: TGCAGTGCTACAATGACAGGGGCGCAGTATTTT. This chain links TRBV20-1 with TRBJ2-3; 8 nucleotides line up with TRBD1. V gave up 4 bases and J gave up 10 bases; unmatched junction bases: 4. CDR3 length equals 11 residues. The germline V gene has CDR1 DFQATT and CDR2 SNEGSKA (reference sequence).

With regard to this clone: This sample includes further DNA sequences coding for the same CDR3. This chain joins TRBV19 and TRBJ2-1; no firm D call. Trimming removed 5 bases from V and 3 bases from J, with 5 bases in between. Germline values: CDR1 LNHDA, CDR2 SQIVND (reference sequence). The CDR3 extends over 12 amino acids. CDR3 loop: CASSEGYNEQFF. In nucleotides, the CDR3 is TGTGCCAGTAGTGAAGGCTACAATGAGCAGTTCTTC.

This clone is a singleton in its sample. The chain recombines TRBV6-2 or TRBV6-3 with TRBJ2-7; no clear D. The CDR3 spans 13 residues. From germline, CDR1 is MNHEY and CDR2 SVGEGT. Trimming took off 6 bases at V and 2 bases at J, with 11 bases between the two ends. The CDR3 here is CASSPLSTYEQYF. CDR3 nucleotide sequence: TGTGCCAGCAGCCCCCTATCGACCTACGAGCAGTACTTC.

CDR3 loop: CASSPDRGGEKLFF. CDR3 in DNA: TGTGCCAGCAGTCCCGACAGGGGTGGTGAAAAACTGTTTTTT. The chain is built from TRBV6-2 or TRBV6-3 and TRBJ1-4; TRBD1 matches at 8 bases. The length of the CDR3 is 14 residues. V was clipped by 5 bases and J by 7 bases; unmatched bases: 6. Germline-derived CDR1 and CDR2 are MNHEY and SVGEGT.

This chain links TRBV6-2 or TRBV6-3 with TRBJ2-1; D not certain. CDR3 size: 18 residues. The germline V gene encodes CDR1 MNHEY and CDR2 SVGEGT. Trimming left V 0 bases short and J 0 bases short, with 15 bases between. CDR3 coding DNA: TGTGCCAGCAGTTACTCGAGTAAGGCCGTCAGCTCCTACAATGAGCAGTTCTTC. This translates into CASSYSSKAVSSYNEQFF.

The chain links TRBV7-6 to TRBJ1-3, with no clear D. Between the trimmed V and J ends, which lost 6 bases and 0 bases, there was a span of 12 bases. CDR1 is SGHVS, CDR2 FNYEAQ, per germline. The CDR3 covers 15 residues. The CDR3 is CASSGLLISGNTIYF. CDR3 nucleotides: TGTGCCAGCAGTGGACTGCTAATCTCTGGAAACACCATATATTTT.

The rearrangement links TRBV6-6 to TRBJ1-5; D gene ambiguous. V gave up 0 bases and J gave up 9 bases, with 15 bases separating them. Germline V lookup: CDR1 MNHNY, CDR2 SVGAGI (reference sequence). CDR3 length equals 15 residues. The CDR3: CASSYSLGIYRPQHF. The CDR3 DNA reads TGTGCCAGCAGTTACTCACTGGGAATTTATCGGCCCCAGCATTTT.

The chain employs TRBV7-3 and TRBJ2-1, with 12 positions matching TRBD2. J was trimmed by 10 bases and V by 5 bases; bases with no gene match: 3. This CDR3 spans 13 amino acids. Germline V gene data show CDR1 as SGHTA and CDR2 as FQGTGA. This CDR3 reads CASSPGTSGEQFF. The DNA for the CDR3 is TGTGCCAGCAGCCCGGGGACTAGCGGGGAGCAGTTCTTC.

The genes are TRBV6-5 and TRBJ2-7; D perhaps matches TRBD2 (5 bases). The V gene's germline CDR1 is MNHEY and CDR2 SVGAGI. CDR3 length: 14 amino acids. The ends were cut back, 0 bases at V and 6 bases at J, with 12 bases in the middle. The CDR3 is CASSYSLARSEQYF. CDR3 in DNA: TGTGCCAGCAGTTACTCTCTAGCTAGATCCGAGCAGTACTTC.

This clone showed up just a few times. The V gene is TRBV19, the J gene TRBJ1-1; D not certain. CDR1 LNHDA and CDR2 SQIVND come from the germline V gene (reference sequence). V lost 5 bases, J lost 0 bases, and 10 bases lay in between. CDR3 length equals 14 residues. The CDR3 spells CASSLTNMNTEAFF. The CDR3 DNA is TGTGCCAGTAGTTTGACCAACATGAACACTGAAGCTTTCTTT.

The chain carries TRBV18 and TRBJ2-7; weak D call: TRBD2 (5 bases). Trimming removed 2 bases at V and 1 base at J, with 15 bases between. In germline, CDR1 is KGHSH, CDR2 LQKENI. The CDR3 is made up of 16 amino acids. The CDR3 loop is CASSPVPKGGSYEQYF. CDR3 sequence (DNA): TGTGCCAGCTCACCAGTCCCTAAAGGCGGGTCCTACGAGCAGTACTTC.

This chain links TRBV5-5 with TRBJ2-1, with D perhaps given as TRBD1 or TRBD2 (5 bases each). Germline V gene sequence: CDR1 SGHKS, CDR2 YYEKEE (reference sequence). V lost 9 bases and J 8 bases, leaving 18 bases between the germline ends. The CDR3 consists of 13 residues. The CDR3 reads CAIGRGLGYEQFF. CDR3 nucleotides: TGTGCCATAGGCCGGGGCCTCGGCTATGAGCAGTTCTTC.

The chain joins TRBV28 to TRBJ2-7; 7 nucleotides agree with TRBD1. CDR3 size: 15 residues. The germline gives CDR1 MDHEN, CDR2 SYDVKM. Trimming cost V 6 bases and J 0 bases; bases outside gene matches: 8. Here the CDR3 reads CASRTWDRSSYEQYF. The CDR3 DNA reads as TGTGCCAGCAGAACATGGGACAGAAGCTCCTACGAGCAGTACTTC.

The rearrangement links TRBV28 to TRBJ1-5, with TRBD1 as a possible D gene (6 bases). From germline, CDR1 is MDHEN and CDR2 SYDVKM. V lost 7 bases and J 7 bases, leaving 17 bases between the germline ends. The CDR3 is 14 amino acids. The CDR3 sequence is CASIIGGGRQPQHF. CDR3 nucleotides: TGTGCCAGCATCATAGGAGGGGGAAGACAGCCCCAGCATTTT.

This chain joins TRBV7-9 and TRBJ1-5, with 11 bases fitting TRBD1. V dropped 6 bases and J dropped 6; count of bases not matched to a gene: 10. The CDR3 runs 16 residues. Germline V gives CDR1 SEHNR, CDR2 FQNEAQ (reference sequence). The CDR3 nucleotides read TGTGCCAGCAGTCCCGGACAGGGGGCGAGTTTTCAGCCCCAGCATTTT. This translates into CASSPGQGASFQPQHF.

The chain employs TRBV5-6 and TRBJ2-3; no clear D gene. The germline V gene has CDR1 SGHDT and CDR2 YYEEEE. The CDR3 runs 11 residues. V lost 2 bases, J lost 6 bases, and 4 bases lay in between. The chain's CDR3 is CASSLFDTQYF. In DNA, the CDR3 is TGTGCCAGCAGCTTATTCGATACGCAGTATTTT.

V and J are TRBV7-2 and TRBJ2-7, with D tentatively TRBD1 (5 bases). The CDR3 consists of 17 residues. The V gene lost 2 bases and the J gene lost 2 bases, with 19 bases spanning the gap. Germline V gene lookup returns CDR1 SGHTA and CDR2 FQGNSA. CDR3 nucleotides: TGTGCCAGCAGCTTATCCTGGTCGTGGCAGGGCCCCTACGAGCAGTACTTC. This encodes CASSLSWSWQGPYEQYF.

This sequence joins TRBV5-4 and TRBJ1-6; TRBD1 agrees at 9 bases. There are 15 residues in the CDR3. Germline V CDR1 and CDR2: SGHNT, YYREEE (reference sequence). The V gene end was trimmed by 4 bases and the J gene end by 6 bases; junction bases not matched to a gene: 5. The CDR3 loop reads CASSTDRGFNSPLHF. The CDR3, as DNA: TGTGCCAGCAGCACCGACAGGGGGTTTAATTCACCCCTCCACTTT.

The V call is TRBV5-5, the J call TRBJ2-5, with 7 nucleotides matching TRBD1. The CDR3 runs 17 residues. CDR1 is SGHKS, CDR2 YYEKEE, per germline (reference sequence). With V trimmed by 4 bases and J by 2 bases, 14 bases remained unmatched. The CDR3 loop is CASSPTVRGSPQETQYF. The CDR3 bases are TGTGCCAGCAGCCCAACCGTCAGGGGGAGCCCTCAAGAGACCCAGTACTTC.

This clone was observed a single time. The gene calls are TRBV2 and TRBJ2-1, with 8 positions matching TRBD2. Losses at the gene ends were 6 bases for V and 1 base for J; bases not matched to a gene: 5. The CDR3 runs 15 residues. Germline V gene sequence: CDR1 SNHLY, CDR2 FYNNEI. DNA for the CDR3: TGTGCCAGCAGGGAGCGGGAGAATTCCTACAATGAGCAGTTCTTC. Its protein is CASRERENSYNEQFF. Full variable domain (outside the CDR3, taken from reference TRBV2 and TRBJ2-1): EPEVTQTPSHQVTQMGQEVILRCVPISNHLYFYWYRQILGQKVEFLVSFYNNEISEKSEIFDDQFSVERPDGSNFTLKIRSTKLEDSAMYFCASRERENSYNEQFFGPGTRLTVL.

The chain's CDR3 is CASSSPLAAMTGELFF. In DNA, the CDR3 is TGTGCCAGCAGCTCCCCACTAGCGGCAATGACCGGGGAGCTGTTTTTT. V gene TRBV11-3 combines with J gene TRBJ2-2; 8 nucleotides align to TRBD2. The V gene end was trimmed by 4 bases and the J gene end by 5 bases; junction bases not matched to a gene: 9. This CDR3 spans 16 amino acids. CDR1 and CDR2 (germline): SGHNT, YENEEA.